The rows below give T cell receptor beta chains drawn from one sample of a study of T cells in Graves' hyperthyroidism and ophthalmopathy. Using its own MiXCR run on the multiplex PCR reads, TCRdb lists one record per CDR3 protein. The sample lists under 400,000 distinct CDR3 sequences, approximately 15% seen once, with 33% in the top ten. The sequenced material came from blood. The origin of the receptors is a man in his thirties or forties with Graves' hyperthyroidism. The CDR3 runs from the conserved cysteine through the conserved F or W. A D gene is named only where the DNA matches it firmly. Clone size is shown for a subset of rows, as once, few, many or a class of expanded clone.

few,15,TRBV20-1,TRBD1,TRBJ2-2,CSARAWTGFGGELFF,TGCAGTGCTAGAGCCTGGACAGGGTTCGGCGGGGAGCTGTTTTTT
many,15,TRBV6-4,TRBD1,TRBJ2-1,CASSDTGGSYNEQFF,TGTGCCAGCAGTGACACAGGGGGCTCCTACAATGAGCAGTTCTTC
few,18,TRBV20-1,TRBD1,TRBJ1-5,CSASKGTGALNSNQPQHF,TGCAGTGCTAGTAAGGGGACAGGGGCGCTGAATAGCAATCAGCCCCAGCATTTT
many,16,TRBV3-1,TRBD1,TRBJ1-2,CASSFFRGGANYGYTF,TGTGCCAGCAGCTTCTTCAGGGGGGGAGCTAACTATGGCTACACCTTC
-,14,TRBV2,-,TRBJ1-1,CAISAGRGSTEAFF,TGTGCCATATCGGCAGGGAGGGGGAGCACTGAAGCTTTCTTT
few,14,TRBV12-3/TRBV12-4,TRBD1,TRBJ1-5,CASSTGGVVQPQHF,TGTGCCAGCAGCACAGGGGGCGTTGTTCAGCCCCAGCATTTT
-,16,TRBV28,TRBD1,TRBJ1-3,CASLRPGQASGNTIYF,TGTGCCAGTCTGAGGCCGGGACAGGCCTCTGGAAACACCATATATTTT
-,17,TRBV5-5,-,TRBJ2-5,CASSLVPMEGPQETQYF,TGTGCCAGCAGCTTGGTCCCGATGGAGGGCCCCCAAGAGACCCAGTACTTC
many,13,TRBV2,TRBD1,TRBJ2-1,CASRGTGTNEQFF,TGTGCCAGCAGAGGGACAGGGACCAATGAGCAGTTCTTC
-,19,TRBV5-1,TRBD2,TRBJ2-7,CASGGGLAGAPQVYNEQYF,TGCGCCAGCGGGGGGGGACTAGCGGGAGCCCCTCAGGTCTACAATGAGCAGTACTTC